The source of this T cell receptor beta chain is a study of PD-1 blockade in classical Hodgkin lymphoma. Whole-study results and caveats: A significant rise in TCR diversity by C4D1 was seen for CD4+ but not CD8+ cells.

Concerning this clone itself: Its antigen remains unidentified.

V dropped 0 bases and J dropped 3 bases, with 6 bases sitting between them. CDR3 length: 13 residues. Germline V gives CDR1 SGHDT, CDR2 YYEEEE. The time point here: cycle 4 day 1 (C4D1), after 5 to 7 weeks of nivolumab. Patients all relapsed after autologous stem cell transplantation, and there was variation in brentuximab vedotin exposure. Measured with immunoSEQ multiplex PCR; TCRdb has only the in-frame clones, and not every one. The table lists fewer than 30,000 clones, 72% of them singletons. The TCR originated in a human donor with classical Hodgkin lymphoma. The sample was peripheral blood mononuclear cells (PBMCs), taken before the fourth cycle of nivolumab. The chain couples TRBV5-6 to TRBJ1-1, with D perhaps matching TRBD1 (5 bases). The CDR3 protein is CASSLATDTEAFF. The CDR3 DNA is TGTGCCAGCAGCTTGGCGACAGACACTGAAGCTTTCTTT.